This is a list of T cell receptor beta chains from one sample in a study of blood T cell repertoires in COVID-19. Sequenced by immunoSEQ multiplex PCR; TCRdb stores in-frame clones only, minus some. This sample has roughly 200,000 clones, with 86% found just once. Input material: PBMCs or T cells enriched from blood (not recorded which). All receptors come from a man in his forties with acute COVID-19. CDR3s include the opening cysteine and the closing phenylalanine or tryptophan. The D gene is left open where the match is weak. Clone size is given for some rows only: seen once, a few or many times, or a class if the clone is expanded.

size	D	V	J	DNA	CDR3
-	-	TRBV7-2	TRBJ2-1	TGTGCCAGCAGCTTAGCAGCGATCTCCTACAATGAGCAGTTCTTC	CASSLAAISYNEQFF
-	TRBD2	TRBV11-2	TRBJ2-2	TGTGCCAGCAGCTTAAAAGCGGGAGGGGCCGGGGAGCTGTTTTTT	CASSLKAGGAGELFF
-	TRBD1	TRBV28	TRBJ1-5	TGTGCCAGCAGTGGGGATGGACAGGGGAATCAGCCCCAGCATTTT	CASSGDGQGNQPQHF
-	-	TRBV6-5	TRBJ2-1	TGTGCCAGCACGAGTACCTTCTACAATGAGCAGTTCTTC	CASTSTFYNEQFF
-	-	TRBV5-4	TRBJ1-5	TGTGCCAGCAGCTTGGGTCGGGGTAAAAATCAGCCCCAGCATTTT	CASSLGRGKNQPQHF
-	TRBD2	TRBV2	TRBJ2-3	TGTGCCAGCTCAAACTTAGCGGGAGTTTCAGATACGCAGTATTTT	CASSNLAGVSDTQYF
-	-	TRBV19	TRBJ1-1	TGTGCCAGTACCAAGACGGGAGGGGGGACGAACACTGAAGCTTTCTTT	CASTKTGGGTNTEAFF
-	TRBD1	TRBV18	TRBJ2-5	TGTGCCAGCTCACGCACCACAGGGGTCTGGGAGACCCAGTACTTC	CASSRTTGVWETQYF
-	TRBD1	TRBV19	TRBJ1-1	TGTGCCAGTAAAAAAGGGACAGGGTTCATGAACACTGAAGCTTTCTTT	CASKKGTGFMNTEAFF
few	-	TRBV7-2	TRBJ1-1	TGTGCCAGCAGCTTAGGGGTAGGACAGATAGAAGCTTTCTTT	CASSLGVGQIEAFF
-	-	TRBV6-6	TRBJ2-7	TGTGCCAGCCTGGACGGCCGAGGGCTGGAGCAGTACTTC	CASLDGRGLEQYF
-	TRBD2	TRBV7-2	TRBJ2-2	TGTGCCAGCAGGGCGACTAGCGGGAGGGCCAGTGGGGAGCTGTTTTTT	CASRATSGRASGELFF
-	TRBD2	TRBV6-4	TRBJ2-3	TGTGCCAGCAGTGACGGCGGGAGGGCCCCTCCCCCCACAGATACGCAGTATTTT	CASSDGGRAPPPTDTQYF
-	TRBD1	TRBV6-4	TRBJ1-6	TGTGCCAGCAGTCCGCGGGACAGGGGAAACTCACCCCTCCACTTT	CASSPRDRGNSPLHF
-	-	TRBV30	TRBJ1-2	TGTGCCTGGAGTCTCGGTCCCCCGGGCTATGGCTACACCTTC	CAWSLGPPGYGYTF
-	TRBD1	TRBV5-4	TRBJ2-1	TGTGCCAGCAGCGTCCGGGACAGCAATGAGCAGTTCTTC	CASSVRDSNEQFF
-	-	TRBV19	TRBJ1-1	TGTGCCAGTAGTATAACAGGCCCGACGCTGAACACTGAAGCTTTCTTT	CASSITGPTLNTEAFF
-	TRBD1	TRBV27	TRBJ1-2	TGTGCCAGCAGCCCCCGGGGAACAGGGGGCGAACCTGGCTACACCTTC	CASSPRGTGGEPGYTF
-	-	TRBV28	TRBJ2-7	TGTGCCAGCAATAGGGAGGACCTCGGTGAGCAGTACTTC	CASNREDLGEQYF
-	TRBD2	TRBV10-2	TRBJ2-1	TGCGCCACCCTCCCCCTAGCGGGAGACAACAATGAGCAGTTCTTC	CATLPLAGDNNEQFF
-	TRBD2	TRBV28	TRBJ2-7	TGTGCCAGCAGTTTCCGCGCCCTGACTAGCGGGTGGTCCTACGAGCAGTACTTC	CASSFRALTSGWSYEQYF
-	TRBD2	TRBV7-9	TRBJ2-4	TGCGGGGAGGAGCGGGAGGGGGTCATTCAGTACTTC	CGEEREGVIQYF
once	TRBD1	TRBV6-1	TRBJ2-3	TGTGCCAGCAGTGACCGGGACAGGGCTTTGGATACGCAGTATTTT	CASSDRDRALDTQYF
-	TRBD1	TRBV7-9	TRBJ1-2	TGTGCCAGCAGCTTAAAGGGACAGGGAGGCTATGGCTACACCTTC	CASSLKGQGGYGYTF
-	TRBD1	TRBV29-1	TRBJ1-1	TGCAGCGTTTCAATACCGGGACAGGGGGCGGAAGCTTTCTTT	CSVSIPGQGAEAFF
once	-	TRBV19	TRBJ1-5	TGTGCCAGTAACCCGGGCGGACTTAATCAGCCCCAGCATTTT	CASNPGGLNQPQHF
-	TRBD1	TRBV28	TRBJ1-1	TGTGCCAGCAGTTTACTGGACAGGGATGACACTGAAGCTTTCTTT	CASSLLDRDDTEAFF
-	-	TRBV2	TRBJ2-5	TGTGCCAGCAGTTTGTCCTCTAGCGTGGAGACCCAGTACTTC	CASSLSSSVETQYF
-	TRBD1	TRBV25-1	TRBJ2-1	TGTGCCAGCAGTGACCCGACAGGGGGCCAGGTGCAGTTCTTC	CASSDPTGGQVQFF
once	-	TRBV27	TRBJ2-5	TGTGCCAGCAGTCAAGGAGGGCGCGAGACCCAGTACTTC	CASSQGGRETQYF
-	TRBD2	TRBV7-9	TRBJ2-4	TGTGCCAGCAGCTTAGGGGCTAGCGGGGCGAAGGGGGCCAAAAACATTCAGTACTTC	CASSLGASGAKGAKNIQYF
-	-	TRBV5-4	TRBJ1-2	TGTGCCAGCAGCTCCCGGACTGTCTATGGCTACACCTTC	CASSSRTVYGYTF
-	-	TRBV6-1	TRBJ1-5	TGTGCCAGCAGTGAAGTAGGAGATCAGCCCCAGCATTTT	CASSEVGDQPQHF
-	TRBD1	TRBV6-5	TRBJ2-7	TGTGCCACCCCGGGACAGGGGGCCCACGAGCAGTACTTC	CATPGQGAHEQYF
few	-	TRBV3-1/TRBV3-2	TRBJ1-4	TGTGCCAGCAGCCTAGCGGGGGCTGAAAAACTGTTTTTT	CASSLAGAEKLFF
-	-	TRBV28	TRBJ1-5	TGTGCCACACTAGGAGCAGGGGCTTCAAATCAGCCCCAGCATTTT	CATLGAGASNQPQHF
few	TRBD1	TRBV7-2	TRBJ2-1	TGTGCCAGCAGCTTAGGGCCTGGGACAGGGTACAATGAGCAGTTCTTC	CASSLGPGTGYNEQFF
-	-	TRBV6-1	TRBJ1-6	TGTGCCAGCAGTGACCCTTATAATTCACCCCTCCACTTT	CASSDPYNSPLHF
-	-	TRBV12-3/TRBV12-4	TRBJ2-5	TGTGCCAGCGGCTATTCGGGGACCCAGTACTTC	CASGYSGTQYF
-	-	TRBV27	TRBJ1-1	TGTGCCAGCAGACCATATGGGCTTGCCACTGAAGCTTTCTTT	CASRPYGLATEAFF
-	-	TRBV19	TRBJ2-7	TGTGCCAGTAGTATAGCGGGACTGAACTACGAGCAGTACTTC	CASSIAGLNYEQYF
-	-	TRBV19	TRBJ2-1	TGTGCCAGTAGTTCCCAGGGCGGGACTCAGCAGTTCTTC	CASSSQGGTQQFF
-	-	TRBV15	TRBJ2-3	TGTGCCACCAGCTCCAGCGGGTCCACAGATACGCAGTATTTT	CATSSSGSTDTQYF
-	TRBD1	TRBV5-1	TRBJ1-5	TGCGCCAGCAGCCCCGACATAATGACAGGGAACAATCAGCCCCAGCATTTT	CASSPDIMTGNNQPQHF
once	-	TRBV18	TRBJ2-2	TGTGCCAGCAGACATAGCGGGAACACCGGGGAGCTGTTTTTT	CASRHSGNTGELFF
-	-	TRBV18	TRBJ1-1	TGTGCCAGCGGCTCTGGTGATGAAGCTTTCTTT	CASGSGDEAFF
-	TRBD1	TRBV28	TRBJ1-2	TGTGCCAGCAGTTTATTAACAGGGGCAATCTATGGCTACACCTTC	CASSLLTGAIYGYTF